This TCR beta chain was captured in a study of blood T cells in healthy people across ages. Per the germline V gene, CDR1 is LGHNA and CDR2 is YNFKEQ. The CDR3 extends over 18 residues, inclusive of both ends. The second PCR ran about 6 to 11 cycles with a sample-barcoded 5' primer and J-beta primers. TCRdb re-called the 5' RACE reads with MiXCR, one entry per CDR3 protein. The sample shows hundreds of thousands of distinct CDR3 sequences, 58% of them seen only once. Each sample gave at least 6.5 million isolated PBMCs. This clonotype was recorded a few times. The DNA is omitted, as the CDR3 cannot be located on it reliably, and the CDR3 follows TCRdb's listing.

Sequenced: blood. This sequence was found in a man aged 55 to 69 in good health. The rearrangement uses TRBV4-2 and TRBJ2-1; the D segment call TRBD1 is taken from the table without a DNA check. The CDR3 sequence: CASSQGGGRTQHFGEQFF.